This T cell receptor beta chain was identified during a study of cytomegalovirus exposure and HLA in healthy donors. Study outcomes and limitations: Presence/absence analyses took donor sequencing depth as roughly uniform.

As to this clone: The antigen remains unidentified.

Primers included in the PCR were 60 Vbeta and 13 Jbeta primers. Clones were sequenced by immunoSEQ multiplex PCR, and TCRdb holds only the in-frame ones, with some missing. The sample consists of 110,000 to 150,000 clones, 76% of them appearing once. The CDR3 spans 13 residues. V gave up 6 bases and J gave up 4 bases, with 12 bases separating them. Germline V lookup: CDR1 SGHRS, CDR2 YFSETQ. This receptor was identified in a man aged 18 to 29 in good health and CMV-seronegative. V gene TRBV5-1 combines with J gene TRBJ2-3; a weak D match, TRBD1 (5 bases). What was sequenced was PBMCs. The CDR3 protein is CASKGQGPDTQYF. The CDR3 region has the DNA TGCGCCAGCAAAGGGCAGGGCCCAGATACGCAGTATTTT.